These 31 T cell receptor beta chains originate from one sample sequenced in a study of CD8+ T cells in alopecia areata (dated by TCRdb to the late 2010s). Pooled mouse cutaneous lymph node cells were stained for CD4, CD8alpha, NKG2D, NKG2ACE and other markers, then sorted on a BD Influx. Library preparation was by the immunoSEQ multiplex PCR assay. RNA was extracted from all samples and reverse transcribed into cDNA, which served as template for TCR sequencing. Held by TCRdb, this immuneACCESS table contains in-frame sequences only and omits some clones. Under half of the omission traces to an unresolved V gene where checked; the cause of the rest is unknown. This sample holds 250,000 or so clones in total, without any singletons. The ten largest clonotypes hold 0.9% to 1.5% of the sample. Material for sequencing was CD4+ T cells sorted from a lymph node. The origin of the receptors is a C3H/HeJ mouse with alopecia areata. This strain has the MHC haplotype H2-k.

This clone appeared a few times. These gene names are mouse names. The covered CDR3 bases are TGTGCCAGCGGTGAAAGCCAGGCAAACTCC. It yields the protein CASGESQANS. The whole CDR3 region reads CASGESQANSDYTF. The chain employs TRBV13-2 and TRBJ1-2; D gene unclear. The read gets to within 4 residues of the CDR3 end, and the germline J gene fills in the rest. Between the trimmed V and J ends, which lost 2 bases and 0 bases, there was a span of 8 bases. The CDR3 loop spans 14 amino acids. Germline CDR1 reads NNHNN; CDR2 reads SYGAGS (reference sequence).

Note on this clone: Mouse germline and gene names are used. The CDR3 goes on 4 residues after the read ends, and that part is filled in from the germline J gene. The rearrangement uses TRBV13-1 and TRBJ2-4; the match to TRBD1 covers 8 bases. The CDR3 extends over 16 amino acids. With V trimmed by 2 bases and J by 0 bases, 5 bases remained unmatched. CDR1 is NSHNY and CDR2 is SYGAGN in the germline V gene. CDR3 sequence: CASSEGQGLSQNTLYF. The DNA read from the CDR3 is TGTGCCAGCAGTGAAGGACAGGGTCTGAGTCAAAAC.

Only a few counts were recorded for this clone. Here the gene names and germline are mouse. The observed sequence ends 4 residues before the CDR3 terminus, with the missing tail filled in from the germline J gene. The chain is built from TRBV13-1 and TRBJ2-3; TRBD2 matches 7 bases. The J segment lost 3 bases and the V segment lost 0 bases, leaving 4 bases of the junction unmatched. Per germline, CDR1 NSHNY and CDR2 SYGAGN. CDR3 length: 15 amino acids. The CDR3 bases that were read are TGTGCCAGCAGTGATGCAAATGGGGGGGCAGAA. Its protein product is CASSDANGGAE. The full CDR3 protein reads CASSDANGGAETLYF.

About this clone: The gene symbols are mouse symbols. The read halts 4 residues ahead of the CDR3 end, with the missing end drawn from the germline J gene. The gene calls are TRBV13-1 and TRBJ2-3; tentatively, D is TRBD2 (5 bases). V lost 2 bases, J lost 0 bases, and 10 bases lay in between. This CDR3 has 15 amino acids. The germline CDR1 and CDR2 sequences are NSHNY and SYGAGN. CDR3 sequence: CASSDLRTSAETLYF. The CDR3 bases that were read are TGTGCCAGCAGTGACCTCCGGACTAGTGCAGAA.

This clone was observed a handful of times. The listed genes are named as in mouse. The read terminates 4 residues ahead of where the CDR3 ends, so the germline J gene completes it. J is TRBJ2-1 and V is TRBV17; TRBD2 is a possible D gene (7 bases). The germline V gene encodes CDR1 MNHDT and CDR2 YYDKIL. The V end lost 1 base, the J end lost 3 bases, and 10 bases lay between the germline ends. The CDR3 is 15 residues long. CDR3 in amino acids: CASSRGGAGYAEQFF. CDR3 DNA (partial): TGTGCTAGCAGTAGAGGGGGGGCGGGCTATGCT.

This clone appeared a few times. Germline and genes here are mouse. The read is 3 residues too short to cover the CDR3 end, so that end is filled in from the germline J gene. The chain employs TRBV1 and TRBJ1-6, with D uncertain. TRBJ1-6 is marked as an open reading frame, function uncertain. V gave up 2 bases and J gave up 0 bases, with 5 bases separating them. Germline V gene sequence: CDR1 NSQYPW, CDR2 LRSPGD (reference sequence). The CDR3 contains 15 residues. The CDR3 bases that were read are TGCACCTGCAGTGCAACAGATTCCTATAATTCGCCC. The encoded protein is CTCSATDSYNSP. The complete CDR3 reads CTCSATDSYNSPLYF.

Details on this clone: Germline and genes: mouse. From the germline J gene comes the end of the CDR3, since the read stops 4 residues before it. V gene TRBV31 combines with J gene TRBJ2-7, with 9 bases lining up with TRBD2. This CDR3 has 14 residues. The germline V gene has CDR1 GKSSPN and CDR2 SITVG. The CDR3 region is CAWSLPWGGYEQYF. CDR3 DNA (partial): TGTGCCTGGAGTCTACCCTGGGGGGGGTAT.

Turning to this clone: Gene names and germline match the mouse. The read gets to within 4 residues of the CDR3 end, and the germline J gene fills in the rest. Other DNA sequences of this sample code for an identical CDR3. The rearrangement joins TRBV13-3 to TRBJ2-5, with 11 bases lining up with TRBD2. Germline V lookup: CDR1 NNHDY, CDR2 SYVADS. The CDR3 spans 14 residues. The part of the CDR3 DNA that was read is TGTGCCAGCAGTCCGACTGGGGGGGAAGAC. Encoded protein: CASSPTGGED. The whole CDR3 reads CASSPTGGEDTQYF.

In its sample, this clone was seen a few times. Gene labels here are mouse ones. The read finishes 4 residues shy of the CDR3 end, and the germline J gene is used to complete it. The rearrangement links TRBV19 to TRBJ2-3, with D tentatively TRBD2 (6 bases). V shed 5 bases and J shed 2 bases, with 9 bases lying between them. Germline assignment: CDR1 FNHDT and CDR2 SITEND (reference sequence). This CDR3 comprises 13 residues. Here the CDR3 reads CASSRDFAETLYF. CDR3 DNA, as far as it was read: TGTGCCAGCAGCCGGGACTTTGCAGAA.

This clone was detected only a few times. Gene names are mouse gene names. The sequenced fragment ends 4 residues before the CDR3 boundary, so the rest is inferred from the germline J gene. The rearrangement links TRBV13-1 to TRBJ1-1, with a possible D match to TRBD1 (5 bases). Germline V gives CDR1 NSHNY, CDR2 SYGAGN. This CDR3 spans 13 amino acids. V lost 4 bases and J 4 bases, leaving 11 bases between the germline ends. This chain's CDR3 is CASSPTGSTEVFF. The sequenced part of the CDR3 DNA is TGTGCCAGCAGTCCTACAGGATCCACA.

This clone was found a few times. The genes are named according to mouse. The CDR3 end falls 4 residues outside the read, so it is completed with the germline J gene. Other DNA sequences in this specimen translate into the identical CDR3. The chain uses TRBV5 and TRBJ2-5, with TRBD1 identical over 8 bases. This CDR3 has 14 residues. Germline V gene data show CDR1 as LGHNA and CDR2 as YNLKQL (reference sequence). With 3 bases clipped from V and 2 bases from J, the junction kept 1 base outside the gene matches. Incomplete CDR3 DNA: TGTGCCAGCAGCCACGACAGGGGCCAAGAC. This translates into CASSHDRGQD. The entire CDR3 is CASSHDRGQDTQYF.

A few counts support this clone. The gene names given are mouse names. The read stops 4 residues short of the end of the CDR3; the missing end is completed from the germline J gene. The J gene is TRBJ2-5, the V gene TRBV5; TRBD2 aligns across 13 bases. The length of the CDR3 is 16 residues. Per germline, CDR1 LGHNA and CDR2 YNLKQL (reference sequence). CDR3 region: CASSPDWGGAGDTQYF. Partial CDR3 DNA: TGTGCCAGCAGCCCGGACTGGGGGGGCGCTGGTGAC.

There are a few counts of this clone. Any gene name here is a mouse gene name. The CDR3 end falls 4 residues outside the read, so it is completed with the germline J gene. The gene calls are TRBV1 and TRBJ1-1; 7 bases are shared with TRBD1. Trimming removed 3 bases from V and 4 bases from J; junction bases left unmatched: 5. This CDR3 region has 14 residues. CDR1 is NSQYPW and CDR2 is LRSPGD in the germline V gene (reference sequence). The CDR3 loop reads CTCSAHRGATEVFF. Partial CDR3 DNA: TGCACCTGCAGTGCGCACAGGGGTGCCACA.

In the case of this clone: The gene names given are mouse names. The CDR3 end is not reached by the read, which stops 4 residues before it; the germline J gene fills it in. The chain couples TRBV19 to TRBJ2-7, with 9 bases lining up with TRBD2. Trimming took 2 bases from V and 2 from J; bases not matched to a gene: 5. Germline assignment: CDR1 FNHDT and CDR2 SITEND (reference sequence). The CDR3 totals 15 residues. The CDR3 DNA, read in part, is TGTGCCAGCAGTATTGTGGGGGGGCGGACCTAT. Its translation is CASSIVGGRTY. The CDR3, in full, reads CASSIVGGRTYEQYF.

This clone was seen only a few times. Mouse gene names apply. At the DNA level, this CDR3 is encoded by other sequences in the same sample as well. CDR3 region: CASSQSNTEVFF. The part of the CDR3 DNA that was read is TGTGCCAGCAGTCAGTCAAACACA. The chain combines TRBV13-1 with TRBJ1-1; D gene unclear. Read sequence stops 4 residues before the CDR3 end, and the germline J gene provides the missing end. V gave up 4 bases and J gave up 0 bases, with 4 bases separating them. Per the germline V gene, CDR1 is NSHNY and CDR2 is SYGAGN. This CDR3 comprises 12 residues.

A remark on this clone: The gene names here belong to mouse. Partial CDR3 DNA: TGTGCCAGCTCCGGGACAAGATATAATTCGCCC. This gives the protein CASSGTRYNSP. The complete CDR3 protein is CASSGTRYNSPLYF. This chain links TRBV13-3 with TRBJ1-6; D may be TRBD1 (6 bases). The CDR3 end falls 3 residues outside the read, so it is completed with the germline J gene. TRBJ1-6 is assigned to the ORF class and has an uncertain function. V was clipped by 7 bases and J by 4 bases, with 12 bases between them. The germline V gene has CDR1 NNHDY and CDR2 SYVADS. CDR3 length: 14 amino acids.

With respect to this clone: The gene symbols are mouse symbols. CDR3: CASSDPRGVAETLYF. The DNA read from the CDR3 is TGTGCCAGCAGTGATCCCAGGGGGGTTGCAGAA. The chain links TRBV13-3 to TRBJ2-3; TRBD1 might be the D (7 bases). The CDR3 end is not reached by the read, which stops 4 residues before it; the germline J gene fills it in. The CDR3 covers 15 residues. Trimming pared 1 base from V and 2 bases from J, leaving 11 bases between. Germline loops: CDR1 NNHDY, CDR2 SYVADS.

Note on this clone: Here the gene names and germline are mouse. The CDR3 end falls 4 residues outside the read, so it is completed with the germline J gene. The chain is built from TRBV17 and TRBJ2-4; 12 nucleotides line up with TRBD1. The V and J ends lost 2 bases and 1 base, in that order; junction bases with no gene match: 4. Germline CDR1 is MNHDT and CDR2 is YYDKIL. This CDR3 is built from 17 residues. Incomplete CDR3 DNA: TGTGCTAGCAGTAGAAGGGACAGGGGGCGCGGTCAAAAC. It translates to CASSRRDRGRGQN. The full-length CDR3 reads as CASSRRDRGRGQNTLYF.

A word on this clone: Gene and germline names: mouse. The CDR3: CASRLGVQNTLYF. The CDR3 bases that were read are TGTGCCAGCAGACTGGGGGTTCAAAAC. The genes are TRBV13-1 and TRBJ2-4; 8 nucleotides match TRBD2. The read terminates 4 residues ahead of where the CDR3 ends, so the germline J gene completes it. This CDR3 has 13 amino acids. Per germline, CDR1 NSHNY and CDR2 SYGAGN. The V gene end was trimmed by 5 bases and the J gene end by 2 bases; junction bases not matched to a gene: 1.

This clone was seen at least ten times. Germline and genes here are mouse. The missing CDR3 end, 4 residues past where the read stops, is filled in from the germline J gene. This same CDR3 is encoded by further DNA sequences in the sample. The chain links TRBV13-1 to TRBJ1-2; D may be TRBD1 (6 bases). The CDR3 totals 12 residues. Germline loops: CDR1 NSHNY, CDR2 SYGAGN. Trimming shortened V by 3 bases and J by 3 bases, and 6 bases separated the two germline ends. The part of the CDR3 DNA that was read is TGTGCCAGCAGTGGGACAGACTCC. This sequence encodes CASSGTDS. The whole CDR3 protein is CASSGTDSDYTF.

This clone has just a few counts. Gene names are the mouse ones. The CDR3 goes on 4 residues after the read ends, and that part is filled in from the germline J gene. The V and J genes are TRBV13-2 and TRBJ2-5, with D perhaps matching TRBD2 (6 bases). From germline, CDR1 is NNHNN and CDR2 SYGAGS (reference sequence). This CDR3 has 14 residues. Deletions cut 1 base from V and 3 bases from J, with 9 bases between. The CDR3 loop is CASGDNLGQDTQYF. Partial CDR3 DNA: TGTGCCAGCGGTGATAACCTGGGGCAAGAC.

This clone was seen more than once but under ten times. Gene names and germline match the mouse. The CDR3 extends 4 residues past the end of the read, so its final part is completed from the germline J gene. This chain uses TRBV13-3 with TRBJ2-5; TRBD1 matches 9 bases. V gave up 3 bases and J gave up 2 bases; unmatched junction bases: 1. Germline V lookup: CDR1 NNHDY, CDR2 SYVADS. This CDR3 region has 14 residues. The covered CDR3 bases are TGTGCCAGCAGTGCGGGACAGGGCCAAGAC. As protein: CASSAGQGQD. In full, the CDR3 reads CASSAGQGQDTQYF.

As regards this clone: Germline and genes here are mouse. At the DNA level, this CDR3 is encoded by other sequences in the same sample as well. The chain's CDR3 is CASSEGGTSAETLYF. CDR3 bases read: TGTGCCAGCAGTGAGGGGGGGACTAGTGCAGAA. V and J are TRBV13-1 and TRBJ2-3; 7 bases match TRBD2. With the read ending 4 residues before the CDR3 end, the germline J gene is used to fill in that end. The germline gives CDR1 NSHNY, CDR2 SYGAGN. The junction had 3 bases not matched to a gene; V was cut back by 2 bases and J by 0 bases. CDR3 length equals 15 residues.

This clone was detected a few times. Gene names and germline refer to mouse. The read comes to an end 4 residues before the CDR3 does, leaving the germline J gene to fill in the end. The rearrangement uses TRBV1 and TRBJ2-1; D might be TRBD2 (7 bases). Trimming cost V 0 bases and J 3 bases, with 12 bases left between them. Germline CDR1 NSQYPW, CDR2 LRSPGD (reference sequence). The CDR3 is 16 residues long. CDR3 protein: CTCSAEGGGVYAEQFF. The sequenced part of the CDR3 DNA is TGCACCTGCAGTGCAGAGGGGGGCGGGGTCTATGCT.

As to this clone: Gene names follow the mouse nomenclature. From the germline J gene comes the end of the CDR3, since the read stops 4 residues before it. The chain uses TRBV19 and TRBJ2-3, with 10 positions matching TRBD2. CDR3 length equals 15 residues. With V trimmed by 2 bases and J by 4 bases, 4 bases remained unmatched. The germline V gene has CDR1 FNHDT and CDR2 SITEND (reference sequence). This CDR3 is CASSIWGGASETLYF. CDR3 DNA (partial): TGTGCCAGCAGTATCTGGGGGGGCGCTTCAGAA.

This clone was seen many times. Mouse germline and gene names are used. The covered CDR3 bases are TGTGCTAGCAGTAGAGGGGGACAAACAAACTCC. It specifies CASSRGGQTNS. The whole CDR3 is CASSRGGQTNSDYTF. This chain uses TRBV17 with TRBJ1-2; D perhaps matches TRBD1 (6 bases). The read halts 4 residues ahead of the CDR3 end, with the missing end drawn from the germline J gene. Trimming removed 1 base at V and 0 bases at J, with 9 bases between. Germline values: CDR1 MNHDT, CDR2 YYDKIL. The CDR3 has 15 amino acids.

Only a few counts were recorded for this clone. The listed genes are named as in mouse. The read gets to within 4 residues of the CDR3 end, and the germline J gene fills in the rest. The chain recombines TRBV13-1 with TRBJ2-5; TRBD1 matches 10 bases. Per germline, CDR1 NSHNY and CDR2 SYGAGN. The CDR3 is made up of 14 amino acids. The CDR3 sequence: CASRTGTGVDTQYF. The covered CDR3 bases are TGTGCCAGCAGAACCGGGACAGGGGTAGAC.

Concerning this clone: Mouse gene names apply. The read gets to within 4 residues of the CDR3 end, and the germline J gene fills in the rest. V usage is TRBV19 and J usage is TRBJ2-2; D possibly corresponds to TRBD1 (5 bases). The germline CDR1 and CDR2 sequences are FNHDT and SITEND (reference sequence). The CDR3 extends over 16 amino acids. Trimming took off 0 bases at V and 3 bases at J, with 12 bases between the two ends. The CDR3 loop reads CASSIGNRLDTGQLYF. CDR3 DNA (partial): TGTGCCAGCAGTATAGGGAACAGGCTGGACACCGGG.

Details on this clone: Germline and genes: mouse. Read data end 4 residues before the CDR3 end; the end is taken from the germline J gene. The rearrangement joins TRBV12-1 to TRBJ2-2; tentative D call: TRBD2 (7 bases). The V end was cut by 0 bases, the J end by 0 bases, with 10 bases between. Looked up from germline, CDR1 is SGHSN and CDR2 is HYEKVE. This CDR3 has 16 amino acids. The CDR3: CASSLAGGPNTGQLYF. The sequenced part of the CDR3 DNA is TGTGCCAGCTCTCTCGCGGGGGGCCCAAACACCGGG.

As to this clone: Gene labels here are mouse ones. Read sequence stops 4 residues before the CDR3 end, and the germline J gene provides the missing end. The chain joins TRBV1 to TRBJ1-2, with TRBD1 as a possible D gene (5 bases). In germline, CDR1 is NSQYPW, CDR2 LRSPGD (reference sequence). Deletions cut 1 base from V and 0 bases from J, with 9 bases between. The CDR3 spans 15 residues. Incomplete CDR3 DNA: TGCACCTGCAGTGCAGGGGGGGTGGCAAACTCC. Its protein is CTCSAGGVANS. The whole CDR3 is CTCSAGGVANSDYTF.

There are a few counts of this clone. All gene names here are mouse names. The read stops 3 residues short of the end of the CDR3; the missing end is completed from the germline J gene. The rearrangement joins TRBV5 to TRBJ1-6, with D possibly TRBD1 on 5 matching bases. TRBJ1-6 belongs to the ORF category, with a function that is uncertain. CDR1 and CDR2 from the germline V gene are LGHNA and YNLKQL (reference sequence). This CDR3 has 15 amino acids. The V end was cut by 0 bases, the J end by 2 bases, with 5 bases between. The CDR3 bases that were read are TGTGCCAGCAGCCAAGAGGGGGCCTATAATTCGCCC. Translated, it gives CASSQEGAYNSP. The CDR3 as a whole reads CASSQEGAYNSPLYF.